This T cell receptor beta chain originates from a study of blood T cell repertoires in COVID-19. Study context: The samples span acute and convalescent COVID-19 from the United States, Italy and Spain.

The V gene lost 4 bases and the J gene lost 1 base, with 12 bases spanning the gap. Looked up from germline, CDR1 is SGHRS and CDR2 is YFSETQ. The CDR3 length is 15 residues. TCRdb's table, derived via immunoSEQ multiplex PCR, lists solely in-frame clones and lacks some. The table has about 120,000 clones, around 78% seen once. The TCR sequence derives from a man between 65 and 85 years old with acute or convalescent COVID-19. The sample comprised peripheral blood. The genes are TRBV5-1 and TRBJ1-5; TRBD1 is a possible D gene (5 bases). The CDR3 sequence: CASSLNGGSNQPQHF. CDR3 sequence (DNA): TGCGCCAGCAGCCTCAACGGGGGAAGCAATCAGCCCCAGCATTTT.